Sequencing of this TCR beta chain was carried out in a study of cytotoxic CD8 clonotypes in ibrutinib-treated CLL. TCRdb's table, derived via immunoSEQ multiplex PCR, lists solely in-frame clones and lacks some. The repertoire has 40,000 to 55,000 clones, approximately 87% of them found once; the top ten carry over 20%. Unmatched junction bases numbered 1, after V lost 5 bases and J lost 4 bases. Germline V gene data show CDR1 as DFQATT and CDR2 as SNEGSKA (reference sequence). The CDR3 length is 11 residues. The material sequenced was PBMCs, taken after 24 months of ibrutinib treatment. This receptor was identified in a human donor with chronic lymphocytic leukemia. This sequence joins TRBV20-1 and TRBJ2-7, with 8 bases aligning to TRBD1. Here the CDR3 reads CSAWTGYEQYF. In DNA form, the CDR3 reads TGCAGTGCTTGGACAGGGTACGAGCAGTACTTC.